The 24 T cell receptor beta chains reported below all come from one sample, sequenced in a study of glioma-infiltrating T cells. TCR alpha and beta CDR3 regions were amplified from RNA using iRepertoire nested multiplex PCR. TCRdb called the multiplex PCR reads again in MiXCR, with one record for every CDR3 protein. This sample carries around 99,000 distinct CDR3 sequences, less than 30% of them seen once, and the ten largest clones take 30% to 35%. Source material: glioma tissue, nonneoplastic brain tissue, or PBMCs (not recorded which). These receptors all come from a human donor with low-grade glioma or glioblastoma, undergoing nonglioma brain surgery, or in good health (not recorded which).

This clonotype was counted once. The chain employs TRBV6-4 and TRBJ2-1, with a weak D call TRBD2 (6 bases). Germline CDR1 and CDR2: MRHNA and SNTAGT. There are 15 residues in the CDR3. Between the trimmed V and J ends, which lost 2 bases and 6 bases, there was a span of 14 bases. The CDR3 is CASSDKGLGPNEQFF. The CDR3, as DNA: TGTGCCAGCAGTGACAAGGGACTGGGCCCCAATGAGCAGTTCTTC.

This clonotype appeared once. This may stem from a read error, because a much larger clone lies one nucleotide away. The V call is TRBV18, the J call TRBJ2-1; 10 bases are a match to TRBD1. The CDR3 sequence is 17 residues long. Germline V gene lookup returns CDR1 KGHSH and CDR2 LQKENI. The chain's CDR3 is CARSPLWTGGIYNEQFF. Here the CDR3 DNA reads TGTGCCCGCTCACCACTATGGACAGGGGGAATTTACAATGAGCAGTTCTTC. Complete variable domain (other parts from reference TRBV18 and TRBJ2-1): NAGVMQNPRHLVRRRGQEARLRCSPMKGHSHVYWYRQLPEEGLKFMVYLQKENIIDESGMPKERFSAEFPKEGPSILRIQQVVRGDSAAYFCARSPLWTGGIYNEQFFGPGTRLTVL.

This clonotype occurred a few times. The CDR3 reads CASSSDRGNGGYTF. In DNA, the CDR3 is TGCGCCAGCAGCTCGGACAGGGGGAACGGTGGCTACACCTTC. V gene TRBV5-1 combines with J gene TRBJ1-2; 10 bases align to TRBD1. There are 14 residues in the CDR3. The junction had 6 bases not matched to a gene; V was cut back by 3 bases and J by 7 bases. Germline V gene sequence: CDR1 SGHRS, CDR2 YFSETQ.

The chain couples TRBV20-1 to TRBJ1-4, with 8 nucleotides matching TRBD1. The CDR3 has 17 amino acids. Germline V gene sequence: CDR1 DFQATT, CDR2 SNEGSKA (reference sequence). V was pared by 6 bases and J by 9 bases, with 21 bases of the junction left unmatched. Written as DNA, the CDR3 is TGCAGTGCGGCCCGCCGACAGGGGAAACCCGAGTCCCAAAAACTGTTTTTT. It encodes CSAARRQGKPESQKLFF.

This clonotype appeared many times. The rearrangement links TRBV27 to TRBJ2-2, with D uncertain. The length of the CDR3 is 13 residues. Germline CDR1 and CDR2: MNHEY and SMNVEV (reference sequence). Trimming cost V 3 bases and J 4 bases, with 6 bases left between them. The CDR3 here is CASSLAITGELFF. Here the CDR3 DNA reads TGTGCCAGCAGTTTGGCGATCACCGGGGAGCTGTTTTTT.

This clonotype was counted once. Given a much more abundant clone one base away, this may be a read error. This sequence joins TRBV14 and TRBJ1-4; the D is unclear. The CDR3 sequence is 16 residues long. From germline, CDR1 is SGHDN and CDR2 FVKESK. V lost 4 bases, J lost 4 bases, and 16 bases lay in between. The CDR3 sequence is CASSRIVSSNNEKLFF. The CDR3 nucleotides read TGTGCCAGCAGCCGTATAGTGTCATCAAATAATGAAAAACTGTTTTTT.

This clonotype came up many times. V gene TRBV7-9 combines with J gene TRBJ1-2; TRBD1 might be the D (5 bases). Germline CDR1 and CDR2: SEHNR and FQNEAQ (reference sequence). The CDR3 consists of 15 residues. Trimming left V 2 bases short and J 4 bases short, with 14 bases between. In nucleotides, the CDR3 is TGTGCCAGCAGCTTAACCCAGGGAAAAAGCTATGGCTACACCTTC. Amino acid sequence: CASSLTQGKSYGYTF. The full variable domain, completed using reference TRBV7-9 and TRBJ1-2, is DTGVSQNPRHKITKRGQNVTFRCDPISEHNRLYWYRQTLGQGPEFLTYFQNEAQLEKSRLLSDRFSAERPKGSFSTLEIQRTEQGDSAMYLCASSLTQGKSYGYTFGSGTRLTVV.

This clonotype was detected ten times or more. The rearrangement links TRBV29-1 to TRBJ2-1; 8 positions match TRBD1. The CDR3 is 13 residues long. The germline V gene has CDR1 SQVTM and CDR2 ANQGSEA. V dropped 6 bases and J dropped 8; count of bases not matched to a gene: 9. For the CDR3, the DNA is TGCAGCGTGATTATTGGACAGGGCGATGAGCAGTTCTTC. Its translation: CSVIIGQGDEQFF.

This clonotype was recorded many times. The chain combines TRBV11-3 with TRBJ1-2, with TRBD1 matching over 11 bases. The ends lost 5 bases at V and 2 bases at J; junction bases unmatched: 4. CDR1 and CDR2 from the germline V gene are SGHNT and YENEEA. CDR3 length equals 15 residues. The CDR3: CASSPGQGGNYGYTF. The CDR3, as DNA: TGTGCCAGCAGCCCGGGACAGGGGGGCAACTATGGCTACACCTTC.

About this clonotype: Relative to the germline gene, one junction end is altered; a read error may explain this. The chain carries TRBV6-1 and TRBJ2-7; perhaps TRBD1 as D (5 bases). This CDR3 contains 16 residues. Germline CDR1 and CDR2: MNHNS and SASEGT. CDR3 residues: CGSSPQGARTGYEQYF. The CDR3 DNA sequence: TGTGGCAGCAGCCCCCAAGGGGCCAGGACCGGATACGAGCAGTACTTC.

This clonotype was recorded many times. The rearrangement uses TRBV7-9 and TRBJ2-5; TRBD2 might be the D (5 bases). V gave up 5 bases and J gave up 2 bases, with 9 bases separating them. Germline values: CDR1 SEHNR, CDR2 FQNEAQ (reference sequence). The CDR3 is 13 residues long. The CDR3 spells CASSTWTQETQYF. The CDR3 DNA follows: TGTGCCAGCAGCACCTGGACTCAAGAGACCCAGTACTTC.

This clonotype was picked up many times. The V call is TRBV24-1, the J call TRBJ1-1; the D gene is possibly TRBD1 (6 bases). CDR3 length equals 13 residues. Trimming took 7 bases from V and 2 from J, leaving 10 bases between them. Germline lookup yields CDR1 KGHDR and CDR2 SFDVKD. CDR3 loop: CATSRTVNTEAFF. The CDR3 DNA sequence: TGTGCCACCAGCCGGACAGTTAACACTGAAGCTTTCTTT.

This clonotype came up many times. This chain links TRBV4-3 with TRBJ2-1; either TRBD1 or TRBD2 may supply D (6 bases each). From germline, CDR1 is LGHNA and CDR2 YSLEER. Trimming left V 1 base short and J 10 bases short, with 8 bases between. The CDR3 length is 12 residues. The CDR3 DNA is TGCGCCAGCAGCCAAGGCGGGACAGAGCAGTTCTTC. Translating gives CASSQGGTEQFF.

Many counts were recorded for this clonotype. The J gene is TRBJ2-3, the V gene TRBV25-1; 10 nucleotides agree with TRBD2. This CDR3 is built from 12 residues. Germline assignment: CDR1 MGHDK and CDR2 SYGVNS. Germline trimming cut 4 bases from V and 10 bases from J; bases unmatched to any gene: 2. CDR3 DNA sequence: TGTGCCAGCAGTGGGACTAGCGGTCCGCAGTATTTT. It translates to CASSGTSGPQYF.

This clonotype was seen many times. The chain links TRBV6-1 to TRBJ2-7, with a weak D call TRBD1 (7 bases). The V end lost 7 bases, the J end lost 0 bases, and 13 bases lay between the germline ends. CDR3 length equals 14 residues. In germline, CDR1 is MNHNS, CDR2 SASEGT. The CDR3 nucleotides read TGTGCCAGCATCAGGGGGGTGAGCTCCTACGAGCAGTACTTC. This translates into CASIRGVSSYEQYF.

This clonotype was recorded many times. V usage is TRBV7-2 and J usage is TRBJ2-3; 10 nucleotides align to TRBD2. The CDR3 is 17 residues long. The junction had 9 bases not matched to a gene; V was cut back by 2 bases and J by 4 bases. The germline CDR1 and CDR2 sequences are SGHTA and FQGNSA. CDR3: CASSLSASGRTSDTQYF. CDR3 nucleotide sequence: TGTGCCAGCAGCTTATCGGCTAGCGGGAGAACGTCAGATACGCAGTATTTT.

This clonotype was recorded at least ten times. The chain combines TRBV29-1 with TRBJ2-7; tentatively, D is TRBD1 (5 bases). With 4 bases removed from V and 2 bases from J, the gap between germline ends came to 12 bases. The germline V gene encodes CDR1 SQVTM and CDR2 ANQGSEA. The CDR3 has 13 residues. CDR3 region: CSVVGLPPYEQYF. In nucleotides, the CDR3 is TGCAGCGTTGTGGGGCTACCCCCCTACGAGCAGTACTTC.

This clonotype was picked up many times. The chain links TRBV10-3 to TRBJ1-1; no firm D call. CDR3 size: 13 residues. Germline loops: CDR1 ENHRY, CDR2 SYGVKD. The V and J ends lost 0 bases and 3 bases respectively, with 5 bases between them. The CDR3 DNA follows: TGTGCCATCAGTGAGTCTGTGGACACTGAAGCTTTCTTT. Translated, it gives CAISESVDTEAFF.

In its sample, this clonotype was seen many times. The chain couples TRBV20-1 to TRBJ2-7; TRBD1 agrees at 9 bases. CDR1 is DFQATT and CDR2 is SNEGSKA in the germline V gene (reference sequence). V shed 6 bases and J 8 bases; nucleotides not matched to a gene: 5. This CDR3 has 11 residues. Here the CDR3 reads CSAVGQGQQYF. For the CDR3, the DNA is TGCAGTGCCGTGGGACAGGGCCAGCAGTACTTC.

The table lists this clonotype with a count of one. Since the CDR3 does not end with the conserved phenylalanine or tryptophan, this likely comes from a read error. J is TRBJ2-7 and V is TRBV4-1; D might be TRBD1 or TRBD2, each matching 5 bases. V was pared by 4 bases and J by 5 bases, with 18 bases between. Germline-derived CDR1 and CDR2 are MGHRA and YSYEKL. The CDR3 is 15 residues long. The CDR3: CASSPEPRGEDEQYL. The CDR3, as DNA: TGCGCCAGCAGCCCCGAACCGCGAGGGGAAGACGAGCAGTACTTA.

The chain recombines TRBV6-1 with TRBJ2-1; possible D gene TRBD1, 6 bases. Germline CDR1 and CDR2: MNHNS and SASEGT. The CDR3 totals 16 residues. The CDR3 DNA reads TGTGTTAGCAGTGAAGCCTCGGGACAACTCTACAATGAGCAGTTCTTC. Encoded protein: CVSSEASGQLYNEQFF.

This clonotype has at least ten counts. V and J are TRBV6-1 and TRBJ2-5; no reliable D call. Germline V gene sequence: CDR1 MNHNS, CDR2 SASEGT. The ends were cut back, 6 bases at V and 1 base at J, with 15 bases in the middle. The CDR3 runs to 15 residues. CDR3 DNA sequence: TGTGCCAGCAGACAGCCTACCAGGCCCCAAGAGACCCAGTACTTC. Translating it yields CASRQPTRPQETQYF.

As to this clonotype: Sequence at one end of the junction differs from germline and may be a read error. V is TRBV18 and J is TRBJ2-7; TRBD1 matches 8 bases. The germline CDR1 and CDR2 sequences are KGHSH and LQKENI. This CDR3 has 13 amino acids. DNA for the CDR3: TGTGACAGCTCGAACAGGGGGTCCTACGAGCAGTACTTC. Translating it yields CDSSNRGSYEQYF.

This clonotype was counted many times. The CDR3 loop is CASSSQGQLNTEAFF. DNA of the CDR3: TGTGCCAGCAGCAGCCAGGGACAGTTGAACACTGAAGCTTTCTTT. The genes are TRBV7-2 and TRBJ1-1, with TRBD1 matching 7 bases. V gave up 5 bases and J gave up 0 bases; unmatched junction bases: 6. Germline CDR1 reads SGHTA; CDR2 reads FQGNSA. This CDR3 has 15 residues.